What follows are 15 T cell receptor beta chains derived from one specimen sequenced in a study of T cells in Graves' hyperthyroidism and ophthalmopathy. Amplification targeted TCR beta CDR3 regions from RNA transcripts. Carried out on the TCR CDR3, a first-round RT-PCR used the HTBI primer set. TCRdb processed the multiplex PCR reads anew with MiXCR; each CDR3 protein has one entry. This sample has around 700,000 distinct CDR3 sequences, with 30% to 40% found just once. Material for sequencing was blood. Every receptor here comes from a woman between 40 and 50 years old with Graves' hyperthyroidism.

The chain links TRBV5-5 to TRBJ1-4, with D possibly TRBD1 on 5 matching bases. Germline CDR1 SGHKS, CDR2 YYEKEE (reference sequence). V was clipped by 5 bases and J by 8 bases, with 22 bases between them. The length of the CDR3 is 16 residues. The CDR3: CASRQPGTGIREKLFF. DNA for the CDR3: TGTGCCAGCAGACAACCCGGGACGGGCATCAGAGAAAAACTGTTTTTT.

Comment on this clonotype: Being one base from a much bigger clone, this may be a read error. The chain has TRBV7-2 and TRBJ1-4, with D perhaps TRBD1 (5 bases). The CDR3 length is 15 residues. Germline CDR1 is SGHTA and CDR2 is FQGNSA. CDR3 protein: CAGRPRTHTNEKLFF. DNA of the CDR3: TGTGCCGGCAGGCCGCGGACACACACTAATGAAAAACTGTTTTTT.

The chain recombines TRBV7-6 with TRBJ2-7, with 9 bases identical to TRBD1. The DNA end is a closer match to TRBJ2-1, so the J assignment may be wrong. CDR1 and CDR2 from the germline V gene are SGHVS and FNYEAQ. The CDR3 has 15 amino acids. CDR3 sequence (DNA): TGTGCCAGCAGCTCCGCGGACAGGGGTCGGGGTGAGCAGTTCTTC. Its translation is CASSSADRGRGEQFF.

The count of this clonotype is one. The chain is built from TRBV19 and TRBJ1-6, with 10 bases aligning to TRBD1. The trim removed 4 bases at V and 13 bases at J, leaving 13 bases unmatched. The CDR3 is 16 residues long. The germline CDR1 and CDR2 sequences are LNHDA and SQIVND (reference sequence). The CDR3 region has the DNA TGTGCCAGTAGTACTTCGGACAGGGGGGAGGGTCAGCCCCTCCACTTT. Encoded protein: CASSTSDRGEGQPLHF.

Ten or more counts support this clonotype. The genes are TRBV29-1 and TRBJ1-1; D gene unclear. The V gene's germline CDR1 is SQVTM and CDR2 ANQGSEA. This CDR3 comprises 11 residues. The V end was cut by 3 bases, the J end by 5 bases, with 7 bases between. CDR3 amino acids: CSVERETEAFF. The DNA of the CDR3 is TGCAGCGTTGAGAGGGAGACTGAAGCTTTCTTT.

The sample holds many counts of this clonotype. The rearrangement links TRBV9 to TRBJ1-1; no definite D call. Trimming left V 3 bases short and J 5 bases short, with 14 bases between. The CDR3 is 14 residues long. Germline V lookup: CDR1 SGDLS, CDR2 YYNGEE. The CDR3 loop is CASSAPGTGTEAFF. The CDR3 DNA reads TGTGCCAGCAGCGCCCCGGGTACTGGAACTGAAGCTTTCTTT.

The gene calls are TRBV29-1 and TRBJ2-5; TRBD1 matches 10 bases. The CDR3 extends over 14 amino acids. After removal of 5 bases from V and 6 bases from J, the junction contained 9 bases not matched to a gene. Germline V lookup: CDR1 SQVTM, CDR2 ANQGSEA. As DNA, the CDR3 is TGCAGCGTTATCTCGGGACAGGGGATGCAGACCCAGTACTTC. Translated, it gives CSVISGQGMQTQYF. Full variable domain (rest looked up from reference TRBV29-1 and TRBJ2-5): SAVISQKPSRDICQRGTSLTIQCQVDSQVTMMFWYRQQPGQSLTLIATANQGSEATYESGFVIDKFPISRPNLTFSTLTVSNMSPEDSSIYLCSVISGQGMQTQYFGPGTRLLVL.

This clonotype was detected a few times. This sequence joins TRBV7-8 and TRBJ2-7; 9 nucleotides agree with TRBD2. The V segment lost 3 bases and the J segment 0 bases; nucleotides outside the gene matches: 6. The germline CDR1 and CDR2 sequences are SGHVS and FQNEAQ. The CDR3 sequence is 16 residues long. Here the CDR3 DNA reads TGTGCCAGCAGCTTGCGTGTTAGCGGGGGCTCCTACGAGCAGTACTTC. Its protein is CASSLRVSGGSYEQYF.

This clonotype showed up many times. V and J are TRBV10-3 and TRBJ2-5, with TRBD2 matching 7 bases. Trimming removed 3 bases from V and 5 bases from J; junction bases left unmatched: 9. The CDR3 contains 15 residues. Germline assignment: CDR1 ENHRY and CDR2 SYGVKD. The CDR3 DNA reads TGTGCCATCAGTGACCTGGGCGGGAGAGTCGAGACCCAGTACTTC. Protein product: CAISDLGGRVETQYF.

In its sample, this clonotype was seen many times. The chain couples TRBV7-9 to TRBJ1-4, with D unresolved. With 4 bases removed from V and 8 bases from J, the gap between germline ends came to 14 bases. Germline assignment: CDR1 SEHNR and CDR2 FQNEAQ (reference sequence). This CDR3 region has 14 residues. The chain's CDR3 is CASSSLAGEEKLFF. CDR3 DNA: TGTGCCAGCAGCTCTCTGGCGGGCGAAGAAAAACTGTTTTTT.

In this sample, this clonotype turned up many times. The rearrangement joins TRBV7-2 to TRBJ1-6; weak D call: TRBD1 (6 bases). The ends were cut back, 1 base at V and 10 bases at J, with 14 bases in the middle. This CDR3 is built from 15 residues. The germline gives CDR1 SGHTA, CDR2 FQGNSA. In nucleotides, the CDR3 is TGTGCCAGCAGCTTAGAACTCGCAGGGGAGTCACCCCTCCACTTT. Translating gives CASSLELAGESPLHF.

The chain is built from TRBV20-1 and TRBJ2-7; no clear D. The germline gives CDR1 DFQATT, CDR2 SNEGSKA (reference sequence). Trimming shortened V by 6 bases and J by 8 bases, and 26 bases separated the two germline ends. This CDR3 contains 15 residues. CDR3 sequence reads: CSAQPGRSPYEQQYF. DNA for the CDR3: TGCAGTGCCCAACCAGGAAGGAGCCCCTACGAGCAGCAGTACTTC.

The rearrangement joins TRBV4-2 to TRBJ2-5; D unclear. Germline V gene sequence: CDR1 LGHNA, CDR2 YNFKEQ. Trimming took off 9 bases at V and 9 bases at J, with 14 bases between the two ends. The CDR3 extends over 11 amino acids. The chain's CDR3 is CASNTHRAQYF. The CDR3 DNA is TGTGCCAGTAACACCCACCGGGCCCAGTACTTC.

This sequence joins TRBV4-3 and TRBJ2-7; 8 bases align to TRBD1. Germline V CDR1 and CDR2: LGHNA, YSLEER. This CDR3 comprises 16 residues. V gave up 3 bases and J gave up 4 bases; unmatched junction bases: 11. For the CDR3, the DNA is TGCGCCAGCAGCCAGGGGACCGGACAGGGTTCTTACGAGCAGTACTTC. The encoded protein is CASSQGTGQGSYEQYF.

V gene TRBV15 combines with J gene TRBJ2-7; TRBD1 matches 11 bases. J gave up 3 bases and V 0 bases, and 4 bases lay outside the gene matches. From germline, CDR1 is LNHNV and CDR2 YYDKDF (reference sequence). The CDR3 is 16 residues long. Here the CDR3 reads CATSREPGTGGYEQYF. In nucleotides, the CDR3 is TGTGCCACCAGCAGAGAACCCGGGACAGGGGGCTACGAGCAGTACTTC.